The 27 T cell receptor beta chains below all came from one sample that was sequenced in a study of shared clonotypes between healthy human individuals. The table came from immunoSEQ multiplex PCR; TCRdb's copy has only in-frame clones and leaves some out. The repertoire holds about 2 million clones, with 85% to 95% as singletons. The naive CD8 population came from CD45RO-negative cells selected for CCR7, without terminally differentiated effector memory CD45RA+ cells. The source material was naive CD8+ T cells sorted from blood. The receptor source for this set is a man in his late teens or twenties in good health.

The genes are TRBV10-3 and TRBJ1-1; TRBD1 matches 8 bases. V dropped 4 bases and J dropped 0; count of bases not matched to a gene: 7. CDR3 size: 16 residues. Germline CDR1 reads ENHRY; CDR2 reads SYGVKD. CDR3 protein: CAISGPRTGLNTEAFF. CDR3 nucleotide sequence: TGTGCCATCAGTGGGCCCCGGACAGGGCTGAACACTGAAGCTTTCTTT.

This clone has only one observation. The same CDR3 also results from other DNA sequences found in this sample. CDR3 bases: TGTGCCAGCAGCTTGGGCACTACCTACGAGCAGTACTTC. Protein product: CASSLGTTYEQYF. The chain combines TRBV5-6 with TRBJ2-7; D ambiguous. CDR1 and CDR2 from the germline V gene are SGHDT and YYEEEE. The CDR3 extends over 13 amino acids. The ends were cut back, 0 bases at V and 2 bases at J, with 6 bases in the middle.

V is TRBV4-1 and J is TRBJ2-3, with 8 bases lining up with TRBD1. Per germline, CDR1 MGHRA and CDR2 YSYEKL. The CDR3 loop spans 15 amino acids. J lost 5 bases, V lost 4 bases, and 8 bases had no gene match. The CDR3 nucleotides read TGCGCCAGCAGCCCCCGGACAGGGTCCGTAGATACGCAGTATTTT. Translation: CASSPRTGSVDTQYF.

About this clone: This specimen includes other DNA sequences encoding the same CDR3. V usage is TRBV7-9 and J usage is TRBJ2-3; D is ambiguous. The germline V gene has CDR1 SEHNR and CDR2 FQNEAQ (reference sequence). This CDR3 is built from 13 residues. Trimming shortened V by 8 bases and J by 2 bases, and 11 bases separated the two germline ends. The CDR3 sequence is CASSGPLTDTQYF. For the CDR3, the DNA is TGTGCCAGCTCAGGACCTCTCACAGATACGCAGTATTTT.

The rearrangement links TRBV10-2 to TRBJ1-3; 8 bases fit TRBD1. The CDR3 loop spans 15 amino acids. Germline V lookup: CDR1 WSHSY, CDR2 SAAADI. After removal of 2 bases from V and 8 bases from J, the junction contained 8 bases not matched to a gene. CDR3 sequence (DNA): TGCGCCAGCAGTGAGCTGCGGACAGGGTCGGACACCATATATTTT. Translated: CASSELRTGSDTIYF.

The rearrangement joins TRBV6-5 to TRBJ2-6; the D is unclear. The V gene lost 6 bases and the J gene lost 1 base, with 7 bases spanning the gap. There are 14 residues in the CDR3. Germline CDR1 is MNHEY and CDR2 is SVGAGI. The CDR3 nucleotides are TGTGCCAGCAGGGGCAGATCTGGGGCCAACGTCCTGACTTTC. Protein: CASRGRSGANVLTF.

V gene TRBV7-9 combines with J gene TRBJ1-3, with 10 bases lining up with TRBD1. After removal of 4 bases from V and 3 bases from J, the junction contained 6 bases not matched to a gene. CDR1 is SEHNR and CDR2 is FQNEAQ in the germline V gene (reference sequence). The CDR3 has 16 residues. DNA for the CDR3: TGTGCCAGCAGCTCATGGGGACAGGGGATTGGAAACACCATATATTTT. Protein sequence: CASSSWGQGIGNTIYF.

This chain joins TRBV7-9 and TRBJ2-3, with D unclear. V was shortened by 5 bases and J by 2 bases, with 14 bases between the two germline ends. Per germline, CDR1 SEHNR and CDR2 FQNEAQ (reference sequence). This CDR3 comprises 15 residues. CDR3 residues: CASSTDQTNTDTQYF. The CDR3 DNA follows: TGTGCCAGCAGCACGGACCAGACGAACACAGATACGCAGTATTTT.

The chain couples TRBV15 to TRBJ2-6; 7 bases agree with TRBD1. Trimming at V came to 0 bases and at J to 4 bases, leaving 12 bases not matched to a gene. Germline V gene sequence: CDR1 LNHNV, CDR2 YYDKDF (reference sequence). CDR3 length equals 19 residues. The CDR3 protein is CATSRDWDRAAPGANVLTF. DNA for the CDR3: TGTGCCACCAGCAGAGATTGGGACAGAGCGGCCCCCGGGGCCAACGTCCTGACTTTC.

In the case of this clone: Other DNA variants within this sample encode the same CDR3. The CDR3 loop is CASSVASTDTQYF. In nucleotides, the CDR3 is TGTGCCAGCAGCGTTGCAAGCACAGATACGCAGTATTTT. This chain uses TRBV9 with TRBJ2-3; no reliable D call. This CDR3 spans 13 amino acids. The V gene's germline CDR1 is SGDLS and CDR2 YYNGEE. V was clipped by 2 bases and J by 0 bases, with 4 bases between them.

The chain is built from TRBV7-8 and TRBJ2-7, with D perhaps matching TRBD2 (6 bases). Germline V gene sequence: CDR1 SGHVS, CDR2 FQNEAQ. Trimming removed 1 base at V and 1 base at J, with 8 bases between. The CDR3 is made up of 14 amino acids. The CDR3 DNA follows: TGTGCCAGCAGCTTAGACGCGGGATCCTACGAGCAGTACTTC. This codes for CASSLDAGSYEQYF.

The chain employs TRBV7-9 and TRBJ2-5; D could derive from TRBD1 or TRBD2 (5 bases each). V lost 4 bases, J lost 7 bases, and 16 bases lay in between. The CDR3 loop spans 14 amino acids. Germline V gene sequence: CDR1 SEHNR, CDR2 FQNEAQ (reference sequence). The CDR3 region is CASSWGSGVRTQYF. The CDR3 DNA is TGTGCCAGCAGCTGGGGGAGTGGGGTGAGGACCCAGTACTTC.

A few counts support this clone. Within the sample, other DNA sequences also encode this same CDR3. V usage is TRBV5-6 and J usage is TRBJ2-7; TRBD1 aligns across 7 bases. The CDR3 totals 13 residues. J was trimmed by 3 bases and V by 3 bases; bases with no gene match: 3. Germline V gene lookup returns CDR1 SGHDT and CDR2 YYEEEE. CDR3 nucleotide sequence: TGTGCCAGCAGCTCGACAGGGAGCTACGAGCAGTACTTC. This gives the protein CASSSTGSYEQYF.

The gene calls are TRBV14 and TRBJ2-7; 10 bases line up with TRBD2. The CDR3 runs to 15 residues. The V and J ends lost 6 bases and 2 bases, in that order; junction bases with no gene match: 7. Germline V lookup: CDR1 SGHDN, CDR2 FVKESK. This chain's CDR3 is CASSYGLAGAYEQYF. CDR3 sequence (DNA): TGTGCCAGCAGTTACGGTCTAGCGGGAGCCTACGAGCAGTACTTC.

This clone was seen just once. The chain carries TRBV7-9 and TRBJ1-5; D uncertain. Germline V gene sequence: CDR1 SEHNR, CDR2 FQNEAQ (reference sequence). Trimming took 2 bases from V and 1 from J, leaving 9 bases between them. The CDR3 runs to 15 residues. The CDR3 DNA is TGTGCCAGCAGCTTAAGTTCCGGGAGCAATCAGCCCCAGCATTTT. It specifies CASSLSSGSNQPQHF.

The sample holds one count of this clone. The chain combines TRBV4-1 with TRBJ2-5, with D possibly matching TRBD2 (5 bases). V gave up 2 bases and J gave up 5 bases, with 12 bases separating them. The CDR3 runs 14 residues. Germline V CDR1 and CDR2: MGHRA, YSYEKL. The CDR3 DNA sequence: TGCGCCAGCAGCCAATACCAAGGCGGGGAGACCCAGTACTTC. Its translation is CASSQYQGGETQYF.

The chain combines TRBV13 with TRBJ1-4; D is unresolved. CDR1 PRHDT and CDR2 FYEKMQ come from the germline V gene (reference sequence). Trimming cost V 3 bases and J 0 bases, with 17 bases left between them. This CDR3 is 18 amino acids long. CDR3 protein: CASSFGADVSSTNEKLFF. The CDR3 coding sequence is TGTGCCAGCAGCTTCGGAGCGGACGTCTCCTCAACTAATGAAAAACTGTTTTTT.

The chain recombines TRBV27 with TRBJ2-1; D gene uncertain. CDR1 and CDR2 (germline): MNHEY, SMNVEV (reference sequence). Trimming removed 4 bases from V and 5 bases from J, with 3 bases in between. CDR3 size: 11 residues. The CDR3 is CASSYNNEQFF. CDR3 sequence (DNA): TGTGCCAGCAGTTATAACAATGAGCAGTTCTTC.

The rearrangement joins TRBV7-6 to TRBJ1-1, with D hard to call. Per germline, CDR1 SGHVS and CDR2 FNYEAQ. This CDR3 has 13 amino acids. V lost 6 bases to trimming and J lost 0 bases, with 8 bases between them. The CDR3, as DNA: TGTGCCAGCAGGTTTCAGCTGAACACTGAAGCTTTCTTT. As protein: CASRFQLNTEAFF.

The chain joins TRBV9 to TRBJ2-7; 13 bases line up with TRBD2. V dropped 5 bases and J dropped 0; count of bases not matched to a gene: 5. CDR1 and CDR2 (germline): SGDLS, YYNGEE. There are 16 residues in the CDR3. The CDR3 is CASSGTSGTSSYEQYF. The DNA of the CDR3 is TGTGCCAGCAGTGGGACTAGCGGGACGAGCTCCTACGAGCAGTACTTC.

The V and J genes are TRBV6-1 and TRBJ1-4, with D possibly TRBD1 on 5 matching bases. Trimming took off 2 bases at V and 7 bases at J, with 8 bases between the two ends. CDR3 length equals 13 residues. Germline V gene data show CDR1 as MNHNS and CDR2 as SASEGT. The CDR3 protein is CASSESGSEKLFF. DNA for the CDR3: TGTGCCAGCAGTGAATCAGGGAGTGAAAAACTGTTTTTT.

The chain recombines TRBV9 with TRBJ2-1; possibly TRBD2 for D (5 bases). Germline V gives CDR1 SGDLS, CDR2 YYNGEE. The CDR3 is made up of 15 amino acids. V lost 0 bases to trimming and J lost 4 bases, with 11 bases between them. DNA for the CDR3: TGTGCCAGCAGCGTAGTCTCGGACTTATACAATGAGCAGTTCTTC. Residues: CASSVVSDLYNEQFF.

The table lists this clone with a few counts. In the same sample, other DNA sequences code for this CDR3. The genes are TRBV5-6 and TRBJ2-7, with 11 bases aligning to TRBD2. Per the germline V gene, CDR1 is SGHDT and CDR2 is YYEEEE. With V trimmed by 3 bases and J by 3 bases, 2 bases remained unmatched. The CDR3 is 14 amino acids. The CDR3 DNA reads TGTGCCAGCAGCTCGGGACTAGCGGTCTACGAGCAGTACTTC. This translates into CASSSGLAVYEQYF.

The gene calls are TRBV5-1 and TRBJ2-7; 13 positions match TRBD2. This CDR3 spans 16 amino acids. V lost 3 bases, J lost 4 bases, and 7 bases stayed unmatched. Germline V gene data show CDR1 as SGHRS and CDR2 as YFSETQ. CDR3 DNA: TGCGCCAGCAGCTCCGGGACTAGCGGGGACTATTACGAGCAGTACTTC. Protein sequence: CASSSGTSGDYYEQYF.

This chain connects TRBV13 to TRBJ2-7; 11 bases are a match to TRBD2. CDR3 size: 20 residues. Germline assignment: CDR1 PRHDT and CDR2 FYEKMQ (reference sequence). Losses at the gene ends were 1 base for V and 0 bases for J; bases not matched to a gene: 14. CDR3 in DNA: TGTGCCAGCAGCTTAGCTCTGGGAGAGACTAGCGGGGTCAGCTCCTACGAGCAGTACTTC. This translates into CASSLALGETSGVSSYEQYF.

A word on this clone: Other nucleotide sequences from this sample produce the same CDR3. This chain links TRBV7-9 with TRBJ2-7; D may be TRBD2 (6 bases). The germline V and J ends were trimmed by 3 bases and 3 bases, with 9 bases remaining between them. Germline V CDR1 and CDR2: SEHNR, FQNEAQ (reference sequence). The CDR3 spans 13 residues. DNA of the CDR3: TGTGCCAGCAGCTTGACGACTAGCTACGAGCAGTACTTC. It codes for CASSLTTSYEQYF.

In its sample, this clone was seen once. Distinct nucleotide sequences in the sample also encode this CDR3. The rearrangement joins TRBV27 to TRBJ1-2; no clear D. V lost 0 bases and J 0 bases, leaving 5 bases between the germline ends. Germline assignment: CDR1 MNHEY and CDR2 SMNVEV (reference sequence). This CDR3 has 14 residues. CDR3 amino acids: CASSLSGANYGYTF. The CDR3 DNA follows: TGTGCCAGCAGTTTATCTGGGGCTAACTATGGCTACACCTTC.